These T cell receptor beta chains were read from a single sample in a study of beta chain features in type 1 diabetes. The method was immunoSEQ multiplex PCR; TCRdb's version includes in-frame clones alone and lacks a portion of them. This sample has 600,000 to 700,000 clones, with 12% found just once. Sequencing used naive CD4+ T cells from blood. The receptors come from a man in his thirties or forties with type 1 diabetes. CDR3s include the opening cysteine and the closing phenylalanine or tryptophan. Each record gives: clone size, D gene, J gene, V gene, CDR3 protein, CDR3 DNA. D genes are given only for firm matches. Clone size appears in some rows only: once, few, many, or a class for an expanded clone.

size: once; D: TRBD1; J: TRBJ2-1; V: TRBV6-1; CDR3: CASSERDRVGEQFF; DNA: TGTGCCAGCAGTGAACGGGACAGGGTTGGGGAGCAGTTCTTC
size: .; D: .; J: TRBJ2-6; V: TRBV4-2; CDR3: CASSQAPQGGGANVLTF; DNA: TGTGCCAGCAGCCAAGCCCCCCAGGGTGGTGGGGCCAACGTCCTGACTTTC
size: .; D: .; J: TRBJ1-1; V: TRBV7-9; CDR3: CASSLSINTEAFF; DNA: TGTGCCAGCAGCTTAAGTATAAACACTGAAGCTTTCTTT
size: few; D: .; J: TRBJ1-1; V: TRBV6-5; CDR3: CASSYMGFEAFF; DNA: TGTGCCAGCAGTTACATGGGCTTTGAAGCTTTCTTT
size: .; D: TRBD1; J: TRBJ1-6; V: TRBV7-8; CDR3: CASSLGSYRGNSPLHF; DNA: TGTGCCAGCAGCTTAGGGTCGTACAGGGGAAATTCACCCCTCCACTTT
size: few; D: .; J: TRBJ1-2; V: TRBV6-5; CDR3: CASYQGHGYTF; DNA: TGTGCCAGCTACCAGGGGCATGGCTACACCTTC
size: .; D: TRBD2; J: TRBJ2-7; V: TRBV7-9; CDR3: CASSPLGLAGDNEQYF; DNA: TGTGCCAGCAGCCCCCTAGGACTAGCGGGGGACAACGAGCAGTACTTC
size: few; D: .; J: TRBJ2-1; V: TRBV15; CDR3: CATSNRDGWDNEQFF; DNA: TGTGCCACCAGCAACAGGGATGGTTGGGACAATGAGCAGTTCTTC
size: .; D: TRBD1; J: TRBJ1-6; V: TRBV6-6; CDR3: CASSPDRVYSPLHF; DNA: TGTGCCAGCAGTCCCGACAGGGTGTATTCACCCCTCCACTTT
size: few; D: .; J: TRBJ1-5; V: TRBV9; CDR3: CASSATDNQPQHF; DNA: TGTGCCAGCAGCGCGACGGACAATCAGCCCCAGCATTTT
size: .; D: .; J: TRBJ2-7; V: TRBV6-5; CDR3: CASSYSSGNSGEQYF; DNA: TGTGCCAGCAGTTACTCGTCGGGAAACTCGGGTGAGCAGTACTTC
size: few; D: TRBD1; J: TRBJ2-7; V: TRBV5-1; CDR3: CASSSGQTFYEQYF; DNA: TGCGCCAGCAGCTCGGGACAGACCTTTTACGAGCAGTACTTC
size: few; D: .; J: TRBJ2-1; V: TRBV10-3; CDR3: CAISGSTGSDEQFF; DNA: TGTGCCATCAGTGGATCAACAGGGAGCGATGAGCAGTTCTTC
size: few; D: .; J: TRBJ2-1; V: TRBV7-9; CDR3: CASSFSKQRSYNEQFF; DNA: TGTGCCAGCAGCTTCTCCAAACAGCGCTCCTACAATGAGCAGTTCTTC
size: few; D: .; J: TRBJ2-7; V: TRBV6-5; CDR3: CASSYSPQGSYEQYF; DNA: TGTGCCAGCAGTTACTCCCCCCAGGGGTCCTACGAGCAGTACTTC
size: .; D: .; J: TRBJ2-1; V: TRBV5-4; CDR3: CASSLQDTAGTFF; DNA: TGTGCCAGCAGCTTGCAGGACACCGCGGGCACGTTCTTC
size: .; D: .; J: TRBJ2-7; V: TRBV28; CDR3: CASMSPEFNYEQYF; DNA: TGTGCCAGCATGAGCCCGGAGTTCAACTACGAGCAGTACTTC
size: once; D: .; J: TRBJ2-3; V: TRBV11-3; CDR3: CASSQDPNRADTQYF; DNA: TGTGCCAGCAGCCAGGACCCTAACCGTGCGGATACGCAGTATTTT
size: .; D: .; J: TRBJ2-5; V: TRBV7-2; CDR3: CASSLETQYF; DNA: TGTGCCAGCAGCTTAGAGACCCAGTACTTC
size: few; D: TRBD2; J: TRBJ2-3; V: TRBV5-1; CDR3: CASGLAGLGTDTQYF; DNA: TGCGCCAGCGGACTAGCGGGGCTTGGCACAGATACGCAGTATTTT
size: .; D: .; J: TRBJ2-2; V: TRBV5-4; CDR3: CASGLGGTAHTGELFF; DNA: TGTGCCAGCGGCCTCGGAGGGACGGCACACACCGGGGAGCTGTTTTTT
size: .; D: .; J: TRBJ1-1; V: TRBV19; CDR3: CASTAQGEAFF; DNA: TGTGCCAGTACCGCACAGGGAGAAGCTTTCTTT
size: once; D: TRBD2; J: TRBJ2-3; V: TRBV5-6; CDR3: CASSSKASGGRTDTQYF; DNA: TGTGCCAGCAGCTCCAAGGCGAGCGGGGGGCGCACAGATACGCAGTATTTT
size: few; D: .; J: TRBJ1-5; V: TRBV11-2; CDR3: CASSFMGSQPQHF; DNA: TGTGCCAGCAGCTTTATGGGATCTCAGCCCCAGCATTTT